This T cell receptor (beta chain) derives from a study of Graves' ophthalmopathy and Graves' hyperthyroidism (dated by TCRdb to the late 2010s). Concerning the study at large: Peripheral blood was collected at initial diagnosis, prior to any treatment. TCR beta repertoire signatures were used to distinguish Graves' ophthalmopathy from Graves' hyperthyroidism and to predict progression to ophthalmopathy. The roughly 90 discovery patients were divided at random into training and test sets in a 7:3 ratio. After sampling, hyperthyroidism patients received methimazole starting at 30 mg daily, and ophthalmopathy patients received high-dose intravenous methylprednisolone. The independent validation cohort included 18 to 20 hyperthyroidism patients plus 17 patients who later progressed from hyperthyroidism to ophthalmopathy. T-cell repertoires of thyroid tissue and blood were compared in five or six hyperthyroidism patients. A discovery set of about a hundred patients (approximately 42 ophthalmopathy, 57 stable hyperthyroidism) was enrolled to explore V-J signatures distinguishing ophthalmopathy from hyperthyroidism. In total, approximately 140 blood samples were TCR-sequenced: around 42 ophthalmopathy, approximately 75 hyperthyroidism and approximately 17 hyperthyroidism-to-ophthalmopathy patients. Study-level results and caveats: Most expanded thyroid clonotypes with frequency above 0.001 were also detected in blood, suggesting blood repertoires may reflect the thyroid immune response. In validation, the model predicted ophthalmopathy progression with about 70% sensitivity and 72.22% specificity; some 13 predicted patients were CT-confirmed with GO in a median of about 6.1 months. Ophthalmopathy was separated from stable hyperthyroidism by the 13-signature model with 87.88% sensitivity and just under 84% specificity in cross-validation and with 80%/75% in the test set. Sample size was not statistically predetermined, and group allocation was not concealed from the investigators.

For repertoire sequencing, the TCR beta CDR3 regions were amplified from RNA transcripts. HTBI primers and the Qiagen OneStep RT-PCR kit were used in a first-round RT-PCR, which was followed by a second-round multiplex PCR, size selection and purification. Sequencing of the libraries was carried out on an Illumina HiSeq2000 in paired-end mode with 100 bp reads. On the authors' methods: SOAPnuke was used to process the reads, removing any read that contained adapters or uncalled bases, had a mean Phred below 15, or lacked an exact match to the constant primer or identifier. COPE v1.2.5 was used to merge high-quality paired reads. Each unique nucleotide sequence was defined as a clonotype, and clonotypes were aligned to IMGT TRB V, D and J references with MiTCR v1.1. The analysis was limited to V-J combinations with a frequency above 0.0001, which together covered roughly 99% of the repertoires. For each V-J combination, a TCR clonal expansion and chaos score was defined as F50 clonal expansion divided by the chaos observed in the TCRdist matrix. Welch's t-statistics and random forest were used to reduce the features to 10 to 15 V-J combinations, which were then used as input to a naive Bayes classifier. The similarity between thyroid and blood repertoires was quantified using the Morisita-Horn index. TCRdb handled the public reads itself, with Q25 trimming in fastp and clone calling in MiXCR, and kept productive beta chains. Every entry covers one CDR3 protein and lists the most common genes and DNA from its rows. These V and J calls derive from TCRdb rather than the authors' analysis. The sample records 200,000 to 250,000 distinct CDR3 sequences, 20% to 25% of which are singletons. The leading ten clones occupy about 46% of the sample.

Counted from cysteine to phenylalanine, this CDR3 has 14 amino acids. The CDR3 DNA has 42 bases and is translated from base 1. Trimmed from V: 1 base; trimmed from J: 8 bases; junction bases lacking a gene match: 2. As regards this clonotype: Its binding antigen is unknown. Per-base qualities were not stored, and no clone one base away is much larger.

Patients with ophthalmopathy had moderately to severely active disease, with a Clinical Activity Score of 3 or more, a NOSPECS grade of 4 or more, and a disease duration of less than 3 months. Patients with other autoimmune diseases, uncontrolled infections, pregnancy or lactation were excluded. Diagnosis was based on clinical symptoms, serum thyroxine, TRAb, thyroid ultrasound and orbital computed tomography. Ficoll-Paque density gradient centrifugation was used to isolate PBMCs from approximately 11 ml of fresh peripheral blood. Trizol reagent was used to extract the total RNA, and its quality was then checked on an Agilent 2100 Bioanalyzer.

The receptor's source is a woman aged 45 to 65 with Graves' ophthalmopathy. Donor details come from another sample of the same person, matched by shared clones. Input material: peripheral blood. The chain joins TRBV12-3 or TRBV12-4 to TRBJ1-6, with 7 bases in between that match TRBD1. CDR3 region: CASSLGDRDSPLHF. The nucleotides are TGTGCCAGCAGTTTAGGCGACAGGGATTCACCCCTCCACTTT.